The 32 T cell receptor beta chains below all came from one sample that was sequenced in a study of blood T cell repertoires in COVID-19. Sequencing was performed with immunoSEQ multiplex PCR; in TCRdb, only in-frame clones are kept and a portion is missing. The sample has a few hundred thousand clones, about 85% seen once. Source material: peripheral blood. The receptors originated from a human donor with COVID-19, enrolled during active disease. The donor label of this sample is uncertain.

V is TRBV30 and J is TRBJ1-1; 8 nucleotides line up with TRBD1. The trim removed 0 bases at V and 1 base at J, leaving 4 bases unmatched. Germline CDR1 reads GTSNPN; CDR2 reads SVGIG (reference sequence). CDR3 length: 15 amino acids. In nucleotides, the CDR3 is TGTGCCTGGAGTGTACTAACAGGGGGGAACACTGAAGCTTTCTTT. Translation gives CAWSVLTGGNTEAFF. The whole variable domain, remainder taken from reference TRBV30 and TRBJ1-1, is SQTIHQWPATLVQPVGSPLSLECTVEGTSNPNLYWYRQAAGRGLQLLFYSVGIGQISSEVPQNLSASRPQDRQFILSSKKLLLSDSGFYLCAWSVLTGGNTEAFFGQGTRLTVV.

This clone has just one count. The V gene is TRBV7-9, the J gene TRBJ2-7, with TRBD2 as a possible D gene (7 bases). Germline lookup yields CDR1 SEHNR and CDR2 FQNEAQ (reference sequence). The CDR3 sequence is 13 residues long. V lost 5 bases to trimming and J lost 6 bases, with 14 bases between them. CDR3 in amino acids: CASSPPGGREQYF. DNA of the CDR3: TGTGCCAGCAGCCCCCCGGGGGGCCGCGAGCAGTACTTC.

The chain recombines TRBV7-8 with TRBJ2-1; 14 positions agree with TRBD2. The CDR3 contains 20 residues. Trimming took 5 bases from V and 4 from J; bases not matched to a gene: 16. CDR1 and CDR2 (germline): SGHVS, FQNEAQ. The CDR3 loop reads CASSTWTSGRPRSPYNEQFF. CDR3 bases: TGTGCCAGCAGCACCTGGACTAGCGGGAGGCCGCGGTCCCCTTACAATGAGCAGTTCTTC. Full variable domain (remainder filled in from reference TRBV7-8 and TRBJ2-1): GAGVSQSPRYKVAKRGQDVALRCDPISGHVSLFWYQQALGQGPEFLTYFQNEAQLDKSGLPSDRFFAERPEGSVSTLKIQRTQQEDSAVYLCASSTWTSGRPRSPYNEQFFGPGTRLTVL.

This chain uses TRBV6-1 with TRBJ2-4, with TRBD2 matching over 10 bases. Per germline, CDR1 MNHNS and CDR2 SASEGT. Trimming cost V 1 base and J 1 base; bases outside gene matches: 10. This CDR3 has 19 amino acids. Here the CDR3 DNA reads TGTGCCAGCAGTGAAGGTTGGACTAGCGGAGTAGGGGCCAAAAACATTCAGTACTTC. This sequence encodes CASSEGWTSGVGAKNIQYF.

This chain connects TRBV19 to TRBJ2-1, with D tentatively TRBD2 (6 bases). Trimming left V 2 bases short and J 2 bases short, with 13 bases between. CDR1 is LNHDA and CDR2 is SQIVND in the germline V gene (reference sequence). The CDR3 has 16 amino acids. In DNA form, the CDR3 reads TGTGCCAGTAGTATATTTGGCGGGGCAACCTACAATGAGCAGTTCTTC. Translation gives CASSIFGGATYNEQFF.

DNA for the CDR3: TGTGCCAGCAGCCCGCAACCGGGACAGGGCTACTCCTACGAGCAGTACTTC. Translation gives CASSPQPGQGYSYEQYF. V gene TRBV7-9 combines with J gene TRBJ2-7; 9 bases are a match to TRBD1. V shed 5 bases and J 0 bases; nucleotides not matched to a gene: 11. Germline assignment: CDR1 SEHNR and CDR2 FQNEAQ (reference sequence). The CDR3 contains 17 residues.

The sample holds one count of this clone. This chain joins TRBV2 and TRBJ2-7; 10 positions agree with TRBD1. The CDR3 is 15 residues long. V shed 5 bases, J shed 5 bases, and the junction held 9 bases outside the gene matches. Germline V gene sequence: CDR1 SNHLY, CDR2 FYNNEI. The CDR3 region has the DNA TGTGCCAGCAGTAGACGACAGGGGGCGCCGGACGAGCAGTACTTC. It specifies CASSRRQGAPDEQYF.

The chain recombines TRBV9 with TRBJ1-1; 9 positions agree with TRBD1. From germline, CDR1 is SGDLS and CDR2 YYNGEE. V lost 0 bases, J lost 4 bases, and 10 bases stayed unmatched. The CDR3 has 17 residues. Here the CDR3 DNA reads TGTGCCAGCAGCGTAGGAGGACAGGGGACCGTTGGCACTGAAGCTTTCTTT. Translation: CASSVGGQGTVGTEAFF.

This sequence joins TRBV10-2 and TRBJ2-1; 7 nucleotides align to TRBD2. Trimming cost V 7 bases and J 3 bases; bases outside gene matches: 6. This CDR3 comprises 14 residues. Germline CDR1 and CDR2: WSHSY and SAAADI. This CDR3 is CASTASGDYNEQFF. The CDR3 DNA reads TGCGCCAGCACCGCCAGCGGGGACTACAATGAGCAGTTCTTC.

The CDR3 protein is CASTGRTYNEQFF. For the CDR3, the DNA is TGTGCCAGCACAGGTCGCACCTACAATGAGCAGTTCTTC. The chain recombines TRBV28 with TRBJ2-1, with D unresolved. Trimming shortened V by 7 bases and J by 2 bases, and 9 bases separated the two germline ends. The CDR3 sequence is 13 residues long. Germline V CDR1 and CDR2: MDHEN, SYDVKM.

In this sample, this clone turned up once. This chain joins TRBV6-5 and TRBJ1-2; D perhaps matches TRBD1 (6 bases). Trimming removed 6 bases from V and 9 bases from J, with 11 bases in between. This CDR3 is 11 amino acids long. CDR1 and CDR2 from the germline V gene are MNHEY and SVGAGI. CDR3 region: CASRDRRSYTF. For the CDR3, the DNA is TGTGCCAGCAGAGACAGGCGTAGCTACACCTTC.

The CDR3 region has the DNA TGTGCCAGCCAATCGGGGGGTCATAGCAATCAGCCCCAGCATTTT. It is translated as CASQSGGHSNQPQHF. The chain is built from TRBV28 and TRBJ1-5; D perhaps matches TRBD1 (5 bases). V lost 8 bases to trimming and J lost 0 bases, with 14 bases between them. CDR3 length: 15 residues. Per the germline V gene, CDR1 is MDHEN and CDR2 is SYDVKM.

This clone was observed once. V and J are TRBV5-4 and TRBJ1-2; D remains unclear. Germline V CDR1 and CDR2: SGHNT, YYREEE (reference sequence). V lost 1 base and J 6 bases, leaving 19 bases between the germline ends. CDR3 size: 16 residues. CDR3 sequence: CASSLSLSSRRHGYTF. The CDR3 region has the DNA TGTGCCAGCAGCTTGTCGTTGTCTTCCCGGCGGCATGGCTACACCTTC.

The V and J genes are TRBV6-5 and TRBJ1-2; TRBD1 aligns across 8 bases. Germline CDR1 and CDR2: MNHEY and SVGAGI. The CDR3 runs to 13 residues. The junction had 5 bases not matched to a gene; V was cut back by 5 bases and J by 6 bases. CDR3 sequence (DNA): TGTGCCAGCAGTAGGGGACAGGAGGATGGCTACACCTTC. It specifies CASSRGQEDGYTF.

The CDR3 nucleotides are TGTGCCTGGAGTGTAGAGGACTTCGAGCAGTACTTC. This gives the protein CAWSVEDFEQYF. The chain employs TRBV30 and TRBJ2-7; D perhaps matches TRBD2 (5 bases). V lost 0 bases and J lost 6, with 9 bases in between. The CDR3 covers 12 residues. CDR1 GTSNPN and CDR2 SVGIG come from the germline V gene (reference sequence).

In its sample, this clone was seen once. The V and J genes are TRBV19 and TRBJ1-4; the D gene is possibly TRBD1 (5 bases). Germline V gene lookup returns CDR1 LNHDA and CDR2 SQIVND (reference sequence). This CDR3 is 14 amino acids long. Trimming pared 6 bases from V and 0 bases from J, leaving 8 bases between. The CDR3 bases are TGTGCCAGTAGGCTGACAGCAACTAATGAAAAACTGTTTTTT. It specifies CASRLTATNEKLFF.

The chain recombines TRBV19 with TRBJ1-1, with 10 bases that match TRBD1. Trimming took 5 bases from V and 0 from J; bases not matched to a gene: 6. From germline, CDR1 is LNHDA and CDR2 SQIVND (reference sequence). This CDR3 is built from 16 residues. The CDR3 loop is CASSWGDRGLNTEAFF. As DNA, the CDR3 is TGTGCCAGTAGTTGGGGGGACAGGGGTTTGAACACTGAAGCTTTCTTT.

The rearrangement joins TRBV5-5 to TRBJ1-4, with TRBD1 matching over 7 bases. Per germline, CDR1 SGHKS and CDR2 YYEKEE (reference sequence). The junction had 7 bases not matched to a gene; V was cut back by 5 bases and J by 0 bases. This CDR3 contains 16 residues. The CDR3 loop is CASRTGFSATNEKLFF. The CDR3 nucleotides read TGTGCCAGCAGGACAGGGTTTTCCGCAACTAATGAAAAACTGTTTTTT.

The chain recombines TRBV28 with TRBJ2-6; possible D gene TRBD1, 6 bases. CDR1 is MDHEN and CDR2 is SYDVKM in the germline V gene. V gave up 9 bases and J gave up 2 bases, with 20 bases separating them. The CDR3 consists of 17 residues. CDR3 sequence (DNA): TGTGCCAGTACCGACAGGACGGGTGCCCCTGGGGCCAACGTCCTGACTTTC. Translated, it gives CASTDRTGAPGANVLTF.

The chain carries TRBV7-2 and TRBJ2-1, with TRBD2 matching 8 bases. V lost 1 base and J lost 10; bases outside the gene matches: 12. The CDR3 consists of 16 residues. Germline CDR1 and CDR2: SGHTA and FQGNSA. The CDR3 is CASSLERREVVSEQFF. CDR3 bases: TGTGCCAGCAGCTTAGAACGGCGGGAGGTAGTTTCGGAGCAGTTCTTC.

CDR3 in amino acids: CASSQGVPDTGNEKLFF. CDR3 nucleotides: TGTGCCAGCAGCCAAGGAGTCCCGGACACCGGTAATGAAAAACTGTTTTTT. This chain uses TRBV3-1 (or the pseudogene TRBV3-2) with TRBJ1-4; weak D call: TRBD1 (5 bases). CDR3 length: 17 residues. The germline V gene encodes CDR1 LGHDT and CDR2 YNNKEL (reference sequence). V dropped 1 base and J dropped 4 bases, with 16 bases sitting between them.

This sequence joins TRBV5-1 and TRBJ2-7; D gene uncertain. CDR1 is SGHRS and CDR2 is YFSETQ in the germline V gene. Between the trimmed V and J ends, which lost 2 bases and 1 base, there was a span of 7 bases. This CDR3 has 13 amino acids. Here the CDR3 reads CASSFSESYEQYF. The CDR3 nucleotides are TGCGCCAGCAGCTTCAGCGAGTCCTACGAGCAGTACTTC. The whole variable domain, filled in from reference TRBV5-1 and TRBJ2-7, reads KAGVTQTPRYLIKTRGQQVTLSCSPISGHRSVSWYQQTPGQGLQFLFEYFSETQRNKGNFPGRFSGRQFSNSRSEMNVSTLELGDSALYLCASSFSESYEQYFGPGTRLTVT.

The CDR3 DNA follows: TGTGCCAGCAGTTTACAGCCCGTCAGGACTGAAGCTTTCTTT. Amino acid sequence: CASSLQPVRTEAFF. V and J are TRBV28 and TRBJ1-1; D gene uncertain. Trimming shortened V by 2 bases and J by 5 bases, and 12 bases separated the two germline ends. The CDR3 totals 14 residues. CDR1 and CDR2 from the germline V gene are MDHEN and SYDVKM.

The chain couples TRBV7-3 to TRBJ1-2, with TRBD1 identical over 10 bases. This CDR3 spans 16 amino acids. Germline V lookup: CDR1 SGHTA, CDR2 FQGTGA. V lost 6 bases to trimming and J lost 4 bases; unmatched junction nucleotides: 11. The CDR3 here is CASRQDGTGALYGYTF. The CDR3 nucleotides read TGTGCCAGCAGGCAAGACGGGACAGGGGCCCTCTATGGCTACACCTTC.

The V and J genes are TRBV5-1 and TRBJ1-1; no clear D gene. CDR1 and CDR2 from the germline V gene are SGHRS and YFSETQ. Trimming pared 4 bases from V and 6 bases from J, leaving 13 bases between. The CDR3 runs 13 residues. The CDR3 nucleotides read TGCGCCAGCAGCGGCAACTTTGACTCTGAAGCTTTCTTT. Residues: CASSGNFDSEAFF.

The rearrangement joins TRBV4-1 to TRBJ1-4; D remains unclear. Germline V gives CDR1 MGHRA, CDR2 YSYEKL. CDR3 length: 13 residues. Trimming took 0 bases from V and 7 from J, leaving 6 bases between them. The CDR3 protein is CASSQDRGEKLFF. CDR3 in DNA: TGCGCCAGCAGCCAAGATCGGGGTGAAAAACTGTTTTTT.

CDR3 in DNA: TGCGCCAGCAGCCAAGATGTGCAGGTACGCTCCTACGAGCAGTACTTC. Translated, it gives CASSQDVQVRSYEQYF. The chain combines TRBV4-1 with TRBJ2-7; D gene unclear. This CDR3 has 16 residues. V gave up 0 bases and J gave up 0 bases, with 12 bases separating them. Germline CDR1 and CDR2: MGHRA and YSYEKL.

V is TRBV3-1 (or the pseudogene TRBV3-2) and J is TRBJ2-7; 10 bases map to TRBD2. Germline V gene sequence: CDR1 LGHDT, CDR2 YNNKEL (reference sequence). After removal of 6 bases from V and 2 bases from J, the junction contained 7 bases not matched to a gene. This CDR3 comprises 15 residues. CDR3 sequence: CASSPLAGITYEQYF. CDR3 DNA: TGTGCCAGCAGTCCACTAGCGGGGATTACCTACGAGCAGTACTTC.

V and J are TRBV9 and TRBJ1-6, with unresolved D. V was shortened by 4 bases and J by 10 bases, with 12 bases between the two germline ends. Germline V lookup: CDR1 SGDLS, CDR2 YYNGEE. The CDR3 covers 13 residues. CDR3 amino acids: CASSSLENSPLHF. CDR3 nucleotides: TGTGCCAGCAGCTCATTAGAGAACTCACCCCTCCACTTT. Full variable domain (missing parts from reference TRBV9 and TRBJ1-6): DSGVTQTPKHLITATGQRVTLRCSPRSGDLSVYWYQQSLDQGLQFLIQYYNGEERAKGNILERFSAQQFPDLHSELNLSSLELGDSALYFCASSSLENSPLHFGNGTRLTVT.

This clone occurred once. The rearrangement joins TRBV28 to TRBJ1-4, with TRBD1 matching over 7 bases. CDR3 length: 15 residues. Per the germline V gene, CDR1 is MDHEN and CDR2 is SYDVKM. V was clipped by 5 bases and J by 4 bases; unmatched bases: 7. The CDR3 DNA reads TGTGCCAGCAGTCAGGGACAGTCCAATAATGAAAAACTGTTTTTT. Its protein is CASSQGQSNNEKLFF.

V gene TRBV27 combines with J gene TRBJ1-4; 11 bases align to TRBD1. Looked up from germline, CDR1 is MNHEY and CDR2 is SMNVEV (reference sequence). The CDR3 totals 13 residues. V lost 6 bases to trimming and J lost 8 bases; unmatched junction nucleotides: 2. CDR3: CASRGQGEEKLFF. The CDR3 DNA is TGTGCCAGCAGGGGACAGGGGGAAGAAAAACTGTTTTTT.

This clone was seen only once. This sequence joins TRBV19 and TRBJ1-2, with 7 positions matching TRBD1. The CDR3 runs 17 residues. V was pared by 4 bases and J by 1 base, with 12 bases of the junction left unmatched. Germline V lookup: CDR1 LNHDA, CDR2 SQIVND (reference sequence). The CDR3 here is CASSTTGVGGGNYGYTF. DNA of the CDR3: TGTGCCAGTAGTACCACAGGGGTCGGAGGCGGTAACTATGGCTACACCTTC.